These 28 T cell receptor beta chains were all obtained from the same sample, sequenced in a study of PD-1 blockade in mismatch repair-deficient tumors. Measured with immunoSEQ multiplex PCR; TCRdb has only the in-frame clones, and not every one. The sample carries approximately 25,000 clones, 65% to 85% recorded once. The sequences come from peripheral blood, collected 12 weeks after starting pembrolizumab. Receptors were obtained from an adult with mismatch repair-deficient cancer.

The genes are TRBV11-3 and TRBJ2-6; the D gene is possibly TRBD2 (6 bases). Trimming cost V 3 bases and J 4 bases, with 10 bases left between them. Germline-derived CDR1 and CDR2 are SGHNT and YENEEA. The CDR3 contains 15 residues. The CDR3 nucleotides read TGTGCCAGCAGCTTCAGGGACTCCGGGGCCAACGTCCTGACTTTC. The encoded protein is CASSFRDSGANVLTF.

The V and J genes are TRBV5-4 and TRBJ2-5; TRBD2 matches 12 bases. The CDR3 sequence is 14 residues long. Germline CDR1 and CDR2: SGHNT and YYREEE (reference sequence). V gave up 5 bases and J gave up 2 bases; unmatched junction bases: 1. The CDR3 DNA sequence: TGTGCCAGCAGGACTAGCGGGAGACAAGAGACCCAGTACTTC. Residues: CASRTSGRQETQYF.

V is TRBV7-9 and J is TRBJ2-1, with a possible D match to TRBD2 (5 bases). The CDR3 has 12 amino acids. Trimming left V 6 bases short and J 9 bases short, with 12 bases between. CDR1 is SEHNR, CDR2 FQNEAQ, per germline (reference sequence). This CDR3 is CASSFEGLEQFF. The DNA for the CDR3 is TGTGCCAGCAGTTTTGAGGGCCTTGAGCAGTTCTTC.

V and J are TRBV7-9 and TRBJ2-7; 7 nucleotides agree with TRBD2. V shed 4 bases and J 5 bases; nucleotides not matched to a gene: 8. Per germline, CDR1 SEHNR and CDR2 FQNEAQ (reference sequence). There are 14 residues in the CDR3. This CDR3 is CASSSLRETDEQYF. CDR3 sequence (DNA): TGTGCCAGCAGCTCCCTGCGGGAGACGGACGAGCAGTACTTC.

The CDR3 loop is CASTGYGNTIYF. CDR3 sequence (DNA): TGTGCCAGCACGGGTTACGGAAACACCATATATTTT. The chain joins TRBV6-5 to TRBJ1-3; unclear D gene. Trimming shortened V by 7 bases and J by 4 bases, and 8 bases separated the two germline ends. CDR1 and CDR2 from the germline V gene are MNHEY and SVGAGI. CDR3 size: 12 residues.

The genes are TRBV28 and TRBJ1-3, with TRBD1 matching 9 bases. Losses at the gene ends were 7 bases for V and 2 bases for J; bases not matched to a gene: 6. The CDR3 contains 15 residues. Germline V gene data show CDR1 as MDHEN and CDR2 as SYDVKM. The CDR3 loop is CASTLGTGTGNTIYF. In nucleotides, the CDR3 is TGTGCCAGCACCTTAGGGACAGGGACTGGAAACACCATATATTTT. The variable domain in full, completed from reference TRBV28 and TRBJ1-3, reads DVKVTQSSRYLVKRTGEKVFLECVQDMDHENMFWYRQDPGLGLRLIYFSYDVKMKEKGDIPEGYSVSREKKERFSLILESASTNQTSMYLCASTLGTGTGNTIYFGEGSWLTVV.

V usage is TRBV30 and J usage is TRBJ2-5; D not certain. The germline V gene encodes CDR1 GTSNPN and CDR2 SVGIG (reference sequence). With 4 bases removed from V and 5 bases from J, the gap between germline ends came to 8 bases. The CDR3 totals 11 residues. This CDR3 is CAWNLGETQYF. The CDR3 DNA reads as TGTGCCTGGAATTTGGGGGAGACCCAGTACTTC.

This clone has only one observation. This sequence joins TRBV2 and TRBJ1-4; D is uncertain. CDR1 and CDR2 from the germline V gene are SNHLY and FYNNEI. The CDR3 loop spans 14 amino acids. V lost 7 bases, J lost 7 bases, and 16 bases lay in between. The CDR3 sequence: CASNLGGFSEKLFF. The CDR3 DNA reads as TGTGCCAGCAATCTGGGAGGCTTTAGTGAAAAACTGTTTTTT.

The chain uses TRBV5-1 and TRBJ1-2; D is possibly TRBD1 (5 bases). Germline CDR1 reads SGHRS; CDR2 reads YFSETQ. The CDR3 contains 13 residues. Trimming stripped 0 bases from V and 7 bases from J, with 10 bases between. CDR3: CASSLARGTGYTF. In nucleotides, the CDR3 is TGCGCCAGCAGCTTGGCCAGAGGGACTGGCTACACCTTC.

The V gene is TRBV6-5, the J gene TRBJ2-5; TRBD2 aligns across 11 bases. The CDR3 runs to 16 residues. Per the germline V gene, CDR1 is MNHEY and CDR2 is SVGAGI. V lost 0 bases to trimming and J lost 1 base; unmatched junction nucleotides: 1. The CDR3 reads CASSYSGTSGQETQYF. The CDR3, as DNA: TGTGCCAGCAGTTACTCCGGGACTAGCGGCCAAGAGACCCAGTACTTC.

This chain connects TRBV11-2 to TRBJ1-2, with 8 nucleotides matching TRBD1. Germline V gives CDR1 SGHAT, CDR2 FQNNGV. J lost 4 bases, V lost 4 bases, and 5 bases had no gene match. The length of the CDR3 is 14 residues. This chain's CDR3 is CASSSGQGAYGYTF. DNA for the CDR3: TGTGCCAGCAGCTCAGGACAGGGTGCCTATGGCTACACCTTC.

The rearrangement joins TRBV6-4 to TRBJ2-1; TRBD2 agrees at 10 bases. The germline gives CDR1 MRHNA, CDR2 SNTAGT. The CDR3 contains 14 residues. Trimming cost V 6 bases and J 7 bases; bases outside gene matches: 6. CDR3: CASSPGLASNEQFF. The CDR3 region has the DNA TGTGCCAGCAGCCCGGGACTAGCGTCGAATGAGCAGTTCTTC.

This chain uses TRBV10-3 with TRBJ1-5, with no clear D. Between the trimmed V and J ends, which lost 11 bases and 5 bases, there was a span of 28 bases. Germline lookup yields CDR1 ENHRY and CDR2 SYGVKD. The CDR3 sequence is 17 residues long. The CDR3 sequence: CAPDPTHTPTLYQPQHF. As DNA, the CDR3 is TGTGCCCCAGACCCGACCCACACACCCACTCTTTATCAGCCCCAGCATTTT.

The chain has TRBV28 and TRBJ2-5; D is possibly TRBD1 or TRBD2 (5 bases each). V lost 8 bases and J lost 1, with 29 bases in between. The CDR3 totals 19 residues. Per germline, CDR1 MDHEN and CDR2 SYDVKM. CDR3: CASATRVAGTPPGQETQYF. The CDR3, as DNA: TGTGCCAGCGCAACTCGTGTGGCAGGGACCCCCCCCGGCCAAGAGACCCAGTACTTC.

CDR3 sequence reads: CASSWTSSYNEQFF. The CDR3 DNA sequence: TGTGCCAGTAGTTGGACTAGTTCCTACAATGAGCAGTTCTTC. The genes are TRBV19 and TRBJ2-1; 7 nucleotides align to TRBD2. The germline V gene encodes CDR1 LNHDA and CDR2 SQIVND (reference sequence). The CDR3 is made up of 14 amino acids. Losses at the gene ends were 5 bases for V and 1 base for J; bases not matched to a gene: 2.

The V gene is TRBV7-2, the J gene TRBJ2-7; a possible D gene is TRBD2 (6 bases). Germline-derived CDR1 and CDR2 are SGHTA and FQGNSA. This CDR3 has 14 residues. Trimming took off 3 bases at V and 4 bases at J, with 13 bases between the two ends. The CDR3 bases are TGTGCCAGCAGCTTTACTGGCGGGAATTACGAGCAGTACTTC. Amino acids: CASSFTGGNYEQYF.

The chain combines TRBV7-9 with TRBJ2-7; a weak D match, TRBD2 (6 bases). The CDR3 loop spans 14 amino acids. Germline lookup yields CDR1 SEHNR and CDR2 FQNEAQ (reference sequence). Deletions cut 1 base from V and 2 bases from J, with 9 bases between. CDR3 sequence: CASSLGGRPYEQYF. DNA for the CDR3: TGTGCCAGCAGCTTAGGTGGGAGGCCCTACGAGCAGTACTTC.

The rearrangement joins TRBV6-6 to TRBJ2-5; possibly TRBD1 for D (6 bases). The CDR3 length is 13 residues. Germline lookup yields CDR1 MNHNY and CDR2 SVGAGI (reference sequence). V lost 6 bases and J lost 4, with 12 bases in between. This chain's CDR3 is CASRMGQIETQYF. The CDR3 DNA follows: TGTGCCAGCAGGATGGGACAAATAGAGACCCAGTACTTC.

The V call is TRBV6-5, the J call TRBJ2-3, with D possibly being TRBD1 (5 bases). The CDR3 loop spans 14 amino acids. V was trimmed by 0 bases and J by 8 bases, leaving 12 bases between them. The germline V gene has CDR1 MNHEY and CDR2 SVGAGI. CDR3 DNA: TGTGCCAGCAGTTACTCGCAGGGTTCGGTTACGCAGTATTTT. It translates to CASSYSQGSVTQYF.

This clone was observed a single time. The chain recombines TRBV5-1 with TRBJ1-2; D is perhaps TRBD1 (6 bases). Germline V gives CDR1 SGHRS, CDR2 YFSETQ. Trimming shortened V by 1 base and J by 3 bases, and 10 bases separated the two germline ends. The CDR3 is 14 residues long. The CDR3 DNA reads as TGCGCCAGCAGCTTGTGGTGGACAGACTATGGCTACACCTTC. It encodes CASSLWWTDYGYTF. The variable domain in full, completed from reference TRBV5-1 and TRBJ1-2, reads KAGVTQTPRYLIKTRGQQVTLSCSPISGHRSVSWYQQTPGQGLQFLFEYFSETQRNKGNFPGRFSGRQFSNSRSEMNVSTLELGDSALYLCASSLWWTDYGYTFGSGTRLTVV.

The rearrangement uses TRBV28 and TRBJ2-3, with D perhaps assigned TRBD1 or TRBD2 (5 bases each). The CDR3 extends over 16 amino acids. V lost 8 bases to trimming and J lost 1 base, with 19 bases between them. Germline CDR1 is MDHEN and CDR2 is SYDVKM. The CDR3 loop reads CASAPWGNTGTDTQYF. DNA for the CDR3: TGTGCCAGCGCTCCCTGGGGGAACACCGGCACAGATACGCAGTATTTT.

V is TRBV29-1 and J is TRBJ1-2, with no clear D. The germline V gene has CDR1 SQVTM and CDR2 ANQGSEA. The CDR3 is 14 amino acids. Trimming stripped 1 base from V and 5 bases from J, with 14 bases between. The CDR3 DNA reads as TGCAGCGTTGAAGCTGGCTTCCCGGGATATGGCTACACCTTC. Translating it yields CSVEAGFPGYGYTF.

This chain connects TRBV21-1 to TRBJ1-5. TRBV21-1 is noted as a pseudogene. The CDR3 contains 12 residues. The CDR3, as DNA: TGTGCCAGCAAGAATAGCAATCAGCCCCAGCATTTT. The encoded protein is CASKNSNQPQHF.

The chain joins TRBV6-1 to TRBJ1-1, with a possible D match to TRBD1 (5 bases). Germline CDR1 is MNHNS and CDR2 is SASEGT. Trimming shortened V by 5 bases and J by 12 bases, and 13 bases separated the two germline ends. The CDR3 has 11 residues. The CDR3 bases are TGTGCCAGCAGTTCCAGGGAGATGCCTTTCTTT. Translation: CASSSREMPFF.

The chain uses TRBV30 and TRBJ1-1, with D perhaps TRBD1 (6 bases). There are 13 residues in the CDR3. Deletions cut 5 bases from V and 0 bases from J, with 10 bases between. Germline values: CDR1 GTSNPN, CDR2 SVGIG (reference sequence). The CDR3 DNA reads TGTGCCTGGGACAGGAGGATGAACACTGAAGCTTTCTTT. Translation: CAWDRRMNTEAFF.

The V and J genes are TRBV19 and TRBJ1-4; D not certain. The CDR3 has 16 amino acids. CDR1 and CDR2 (germline): LNHDA, SQIVND (reference sequence). The V and J ends lost 3 bases and 0 bases respectively, with 11 bases between them. CDR3 coding DNA: TGTGCCAGTAGTATCCGGGTACCCGCAACTAATGAAAAACTGTTTTTT. Protein sequence: CASSIRVPATNEKLFF. Supplemented by reference TRBV19 and TRBJ1-4, the full variable domain reads DGGITQSPKYLFRKEGQNVTLSCEQNLNHDAMYWYRQDPGQGLRLIYYSQIVNDFQKGDIAEGYSVSREKKESFPLTVTSAQKNPTAFYLCASSIRVPATNEKLFFGSGTQLSVL.

This chain uses TRBV27 with TRBJ2-3; D remains ambiguous. The V gene lost 8 bases and the J gene lost 0 bases, with 9 bases spanning the gap. The CDR3 totals 13 residues. Germline CDR1 MNHEY, CDR2 SMNVEV (reference sequence). The CDR3 spells CASGVGSTDTQYF. The CDR3 DNA reads as TGTGCCAGCGGGGTGGGGAGCACAGATACGCAGTATTTT.

The chain has TRBV11-3 and TRBJ2-1; the D gene could be TRBD1 or TRBD2 (6 bases each). The CDR3 totals 14 residues. V was pared by 4 bases and J by 9 bases, with 16 bases between. Germline V gene lookup returns CDR1 SGHNT and CDR2 YENEEA. CDR3 loop: CASSWGGGRIEQFF. DNA for the CDR3: TGTGCCAGCAGCTGGGGTGGGGGGCGCATTGAGCAGTTCTTC. Based on the CDR3 plus reference TRBV11-3 and TRBJ2-1, the full variable domain is EAGVVQSPRYKIIEKKQPVAFWCNPISGHNTLYWYLQNLGQGPELLIRYENEEAVDDSQLPKDRFSAERLKGVDSTLKIQPAELGDSAVYLCASSWGGGRIEQFFGPGTRLTVL.